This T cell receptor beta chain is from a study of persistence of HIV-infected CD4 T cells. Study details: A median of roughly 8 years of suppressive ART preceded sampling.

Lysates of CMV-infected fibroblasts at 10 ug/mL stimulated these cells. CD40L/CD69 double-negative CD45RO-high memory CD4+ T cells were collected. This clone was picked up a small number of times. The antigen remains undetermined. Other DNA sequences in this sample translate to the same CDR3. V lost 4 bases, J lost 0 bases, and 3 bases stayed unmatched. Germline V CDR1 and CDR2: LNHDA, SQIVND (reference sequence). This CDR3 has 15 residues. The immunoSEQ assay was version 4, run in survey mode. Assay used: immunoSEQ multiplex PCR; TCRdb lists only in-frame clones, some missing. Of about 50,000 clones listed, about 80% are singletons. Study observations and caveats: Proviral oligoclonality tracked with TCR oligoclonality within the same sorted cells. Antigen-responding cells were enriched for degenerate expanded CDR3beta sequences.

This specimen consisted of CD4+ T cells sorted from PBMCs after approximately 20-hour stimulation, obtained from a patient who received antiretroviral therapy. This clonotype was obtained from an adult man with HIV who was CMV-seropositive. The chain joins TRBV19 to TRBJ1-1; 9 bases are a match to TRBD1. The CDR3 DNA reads TGTGCCAGTAGTACCGGACAGGGGATGAACACTGAAGCTTTCTTT. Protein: CASSTGQGMNTEAFF.